These T cell receptor beta chains were read from a single sample in a study of neoadjuvant anti-PD-1 for oral cavity cancer. Profiling relied on immunoSEQ multiplex PCR, and the TCRdb table lists in-frame clones only, not all of them. The table records roughly 14,000 clones, about 74% of them present only once. The specimen was PBMCs, collected after nivolumab (anti-PD-1) treatment. The origin of the receptors is a person aged 40 to 85 with oral cavity squamous cell carcinoma. Each CDR3 is given with its conserved first and last residue. The D gene is left open where the match is weak. Clone size is not always given. Where it is, it says once, few, many or a class for expanded clones.

J gene,V gene,D gene,clone size,CDR3 protein,CDR3 DNA
TRBJ2-2,TRBV28,TRBD2,-,CASSLSSGISGELFF,TGTGCCAGCAGTTTATCCAGCGGGATTTCCGGGGAGCTGTTTTTT
TRBJ1-2,TRBV5-6,TRBD1,-,CASSRPTGVAFGYTF,TGTGCCAGCAGTCGCCCCACAGGGGTTGCCTTTGGCTACACCTTC
TRBJ1-2,TRBV4-1,TRBD1,-,CASSRGQGVDGGYTF,TGCGCCAGCAGCCGGGGACAGGGGGTGGATGGGGGCTACACCTTC
TRBJ1-1,TRBV27,-,-,CASKDPGNTEAFF,TGTGCCAGCAAAGATCCCGGCAACACTGAAGCTTTCTTT
TRBJ2-7,TRBV6-1,TRBD2,-,CASSEWTSGGIYEQYF,TGTGCCAGCAGTGAATGGACTAGCGGGGGCATCTACGAGCAGTACTTC
TRBJ2-2,TRBV6-5,TRBD1,once,CASSYRGQWTGELFF,TGTGCCAGCAGCTACAGGGGGCAGTGGACCGGGGAGCTGTTTTTT
TRBJ2-5,TRBV5-4,-,-,CASSSKDGPGETQYF,TGTGCCAGCAGCTCCAAGGACGGTCCAGGGGAGACCCAGTACTTC
TRBJ2-1,TRBV7-2,TRBD2,-,CASSLGLAGGRAFYNEQFF,TGTGCCAGCAGCTTAGGGCTAGCGGGAGGGCGGGCGTTCTACAATGAGCAGTTCTTC
TRBJ2-2,TRBV6-5,-,-,CASSYNGPNTGELFF,TGTGCCAGCAGTTACAACGGACCAAACACCGGGGAGCTGTTTTTT
TRBJ1-1,TRBV7-9,-,-,CASSWTVNTEAFF,TGTGCCAGCAGCTGGACAGTGAACACTGAAGCTTTCTTT
TRBJ2-7,TRBV15,TRBD1,-,CATSRGDREVYEQYF,TGTGCCACCAGCAGAGGGGACAGGGAAGTCTACGAGCAGTACTTC
TRBJ1-1,TRBV14,-,-,CASSQDEVGATEAFF,TGTGCCAGCAGCCAAGATGAAGTGGGGGCCACTGAAGCTTTCTTT
TRBJ1-3,TRBV10-3,-,-,CAISEPGRGRSGYF,TGTGCCATCAGTGAGCCAGGCAGGGGACGGAGCGGATATTTT
TRBJ2-2,TRBV5-1,-,-,CASSPGGPTGELFF,TGCGCCAGCAGCCCAGGGGGGCCTACCGGGGAGCTGTTTTTT
TRBJ2-7,TRBV5-4,TRBD1,-,CASSLPTTGLPEQYF,TGTGCCAGCAGCTTGCCTACGACAGGGTTGCCCGAGCAGTACTTC
TRBJ2-1,TRBV5-1,TRBD1,-,CASSLAGTGAFGQFF,TGCGCCAGCAGCTTGGCCGGGACAGGGGCATTTGGGCAGTTCTTC
TRBJ2-1,TRBV11-3,TRBD2,few,CASSGGLLNHNEQFF,TGTGCCAGCAGCGGGGGACTACTCAACCACAATGAGCAGTTCTTC
TRBJ2-7,TRBV11-2,TRBD2,few,CASSLGLAKNEQYF,TGTGCCAGCAGCCTCGGACTAGCGAAGAACGAGCAGTACTTC
TRBJ2-3,TRBV29-1,-,-,CSGGSGSTDTQYF,TGCAGCGGAGGAAGCGGTAGCACAGATACGCAGTATTTT
TRBJ2-1,TRBV13,TRBD2,-,CASSLQREAYNEQFF,TGTGCCAGCAGCTTACAGCGGGAGGCATACAATGAGCAGTTCTTC
TRBJ2-2,TRBV28,TRBD2,few,CASSFQREGRELFF,TGTGCCAGCAGTTTCCAGCGGGAGGGCCGGGAGCTGTTTTTT
TRBJ2-5,TRBV19,-,once,CASRRSAGQETQYF,TGTGCCAGTAGGAGGAGCGCGGGACAAGAGACCCAGTACTTC
TRBJ2-1,TRBV2,-,-,CASKQDAVSYNEQFF,TGTGCCAGCAAACAGGATGCAGTGTCCTACAATGAGCAGTTCTTC
TRBJ2-1,TRBV27,-,few,CASSLSRAGNEQFF,TGTGCCAGCAGTTTAAGTAGGGCCGGCAATGAGCAGTTCTTC
TRBJ2-5,TRBV5-1,-,-,CASSLIPGLMETQYF,TGCGCCAGCAGCTTGATCCCCGGACTCATGGAGACCCAGTACTTC
TRBJ1-1,TRBV19,-,few,CASSQTENTEAFF,TGTGCCAGTAGCCAGACAGAGAACACTGAAGCTTTCTTT
TRBJ2-7,TRBV28,TRBD2,few,CASSFPRESGYEQYF,TGTGCCAGCAGCTTTCCGCGGGAGAGCGGGTACGAGCAGTACTTC
TRBJ2-3,TRBV5-1,-,-,CASSSYGGFTDTQYF,TGCGCCAGCAGTTCCTATGGGGGTTTCACAGATACGCAGTATTTT
TRBJ2-5,TRBV28,-,few,CASSFLAGETQYF,TGTGCCAGCAGTTTTCTGGCGGGAGAGACCCAGTACTTC
TRBJ2-5,TRBV10-3,TRBD1,-,CAIRDLGRGLETQYF,TGTGCCATCAGGGACTTGGGCAGGGGGCTGGAGACCCAGTACTTC
TRBJ2-3,TRBV2,TRBD2,-,CARGGLGDTQYF,TGTGCCAGGGGGGGGTTAGGCGATACGCAGTATTTT
TRBJ2-1,TRBV5-4,-,-,CASSIASSVSYNEQFF,TGTGCCAGCAGCATCGCATCTAGTGTCTCCTACAATGAGCAGTTCTTC
TRBJ2-3,TRBV5-4,-,-,CASSPPSTDTQYF,TGTGCCAGCAGCCCCCCCTCCACAGATACGCAGTATTTT
TRBJ2-1,TRBV10-3,TRBD2,-,CAISQISLAGGGNEQFF,TGTGCCATCAGCCAGATATCCCTAGCGGGAGGAGGTAATGAGCAGTTCTTC
TRBJ2-2,TRBV6-5,TRBD1,-,CASTVQGGTGELFF,TGTGCCAGCACCGTACAGGGGGGCACCGGGGAGCTGTTTTTT
TRBJ2-7,TRBV28,-,-,CASSPPGLTYEQYF,TGTGCCAGCTCCCCCCCGGGACTCACCTACGAGCAGTACTTC
TRBJ2-7,TRBV25-1,-,-,CASRPDRDGGEQYF,TGTGCCAGCAGACCAGACAGAGATGGTGGCGAGCAGTACTTC
TRBJ1-2,TRBV5-5,-,once,CASSLGTIGYTF,TGTGCCAGCAGCTTGGGGACTATTGGCTACACCTTC
TRBJ2-1,TRBV5-4,-,once,CASSSLGGYNEQFF,TGTGCCAGCAGCTCTTTGGGCGGGTACAATGAGCAGTTCTTC
TRBJ2-7,TRBV10-3,TRBD2,-,CAISLAGVIGYEQYF,TGTGCCATCAGTTTAGCGGGAGTCATCGGGTACGAGCAGTACTTC
TRBJ2-6,TRBV10-3,-,-,CAISDPLYSGANVLTF,TGTGCCATCAGTGATCCCCTTTACTCTGGGGCCAACGTCCTGACTTTC
TRBJ2-4,TRBV30,-,-,CAWSVPGTAFRQNIQYF,TGTGCCTGGAGTGTACCCGGGACTGCCTTCCGCCAAAACATTCAGTACTTC
TRBJ1-5,TRBV5-1,-,-,CVNREDHNQPQHF,TGCGTTAACAGGGAGGATCACAATCAGCCCCAGCATTTT
TRBJ1-1,TRBV29-1,-,-,CSVIPGWMNTEAFF,TGCAGCGTTATCCCAGGGTGGATGAACACTGAAGCTTTCTTT
TRBJ2-3,TRBV4-1,TRBD2,-,CASSQDLSLAGGQDTQYF,TGCGCCAGCAGCCAAGATCTATCGCTAGCGGGAGGGCAGGATACGCAGTATTTT
TRBJ2-1,TRBV6-6,-,once,CASSGYNSYNEQFF,TGTGCCAGCAGTGGCTATAACTCCTACAATGAGCAGTTCTTC
TRBJ1-1,TRBV6-5,-,-,CASSWQGRNTEAFF,TGTGCCAGCAGTTGGCAGGGGAGGAACACTGAAGCTTTCTTT
TRBJ1-3,TRBV11-2,TRBD1,-,CASTAQGAASGNTIYF,TGTGCCAGCACCGCCCAGGGGGCGGCCTCTGGAAACACCATATATTTT
TRBJ2-2,TRBV2,TRBD1,-,CASRPGTDGTGELFF,TGTGCCAGCAGGCCAGGGACAGATGGTACCGGGGAGCTGTTTTTT
TRBJ2-1,TRBV6-5,-,-,CATKERQQTEQFF,TGTGCCACCAAGGAAAGGCAACAGACTGAGCAGTTCTTC
TRBJ2-7,TRBV2,-,-,CASSQTSYEQYF,TGTGCCAGCAGCCAAACATCCTACGAGCAGTACTTC
TRBJ2-5,TRBV5-5,-,-,CASTSGGGQETQYF,TGTGCCAGCACCTCCGGGGGCGGCCAAGAGACCCAGTACTTC
TRBJ2-5,TRBV6-1,TRBD1,-,CASTFTRGETQYF,TGTGCCAGCACTTTCACCAGGGGGGAGACCCAGTACTTC
TRBJ1-2,TRBV28,-,few,CASSTGGAAGYGYTF,TGTGCCAGCAGTACGGGAGGGGCCGCCGGGTATGGCTACACCTTC
TRBJ2-7,TRBV30,-,-,CAWSVHAGVEQYF,TGTGCCTGGAGTGTACACGCAGGGGTCGAGCAGTACTTC